Sequencing of this TCR beta chain was carried out in a study of cytomegalovirus exposure and HLA in healthy donors. Background on the study: The roughly 110 validation repertoires were reported in a later analysis to have been generated on the same platform as the 500 to 700 first-cohort repertoires.

The CDR3 is 16 amino acids. V was pared by 1 base and J by 7 bases, with 12 bases of the junction left unmatched. The germline V gene encodes CDR1 LNHNV and CDR2 YYDKDF (reference sequence). Of note for this clone: As yet, its antigen is unknown.

Study-level results: Reports described diagnosis of cytomegalovirus status by the classifier as highly specific and sensitive. Most observed TCR sequences were rare, whereas some public TCRs were detected in many donors.

The donors were part of the 120-subject validation cohort, which stood apart from the approximately 670-subject first cohort. Sequencing was performed with immunoSEQ multiplex PCR; in TCRdb, only in-frame clones are kept and a portion is missing. The sample holds 65,000 to 80,000 clones, 85% to 95% seen once. The rearrangement joins TRBV15 to TRBJ1-2, with 7 bases matching TRBD1. The sequenced sample was PBMCs. This receptor was taken from a woman between 18 and 29 years old in good health and CMV-seropositive. The CDR3 region is CATSRASPGAGGGYTF. As DNA, the CDR3 is TGTGCCACCAGCAGAGCTAGCCCGGGGGCAGGGGGTGGCTACACCTTC.